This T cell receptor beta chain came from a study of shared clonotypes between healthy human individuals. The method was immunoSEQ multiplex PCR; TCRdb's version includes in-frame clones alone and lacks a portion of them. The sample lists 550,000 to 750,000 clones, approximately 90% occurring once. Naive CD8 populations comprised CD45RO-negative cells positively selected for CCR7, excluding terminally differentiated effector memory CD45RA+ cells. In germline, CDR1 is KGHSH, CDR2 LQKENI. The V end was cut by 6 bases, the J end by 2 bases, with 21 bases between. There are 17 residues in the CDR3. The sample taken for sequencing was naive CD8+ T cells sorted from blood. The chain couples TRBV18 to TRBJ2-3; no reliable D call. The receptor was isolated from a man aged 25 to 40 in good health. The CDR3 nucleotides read TGTGCCAGCTCCCCCGTTGACCGAGCGACTGACACAGATACGCAGTATTTT. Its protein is CASSPVDRATDTDTQYF.